The T cell receptor (beta chain) described here comes from a study of T-cell reconstitution after alpha-beta-depleted transplantation in children. The library targeted TCRbeta and was prepared with unique molecular identifiers. Each CDR3 protein gets one entry after TCRdb re-called the PCR reads with MiXCR. The sample lists almost 500,000 distinct CDR3 sequences; 10% to 13% were seen once. V dropped 1 base and J dropped 5; count of bases not matched to a gene: 8. The CDR3 totals 16 residues. Germline V gene lookup returns CDR1 SGHTA and CDR2 FQGNSA. This clonotype was observed a handful of times. This TCR came from a child aged 2-9 years with inherited bone marrow failure, due to receive a stem cell transplant. The chain joins TRBV7-2 to TRBJ2-1, with 7 bases that match TRBD2. Sequenced here: PBMCs, sampled before TCRalphabeta/CD19-depleted stem cell transplant. The CDR3 protein is CASSLGPAGPNNEQFF. The CDR3 nucleotides are TGTGCCAGCAGCTTAGGGCCAGCGGGACCTAACAATGAGCAGTTCTTC.